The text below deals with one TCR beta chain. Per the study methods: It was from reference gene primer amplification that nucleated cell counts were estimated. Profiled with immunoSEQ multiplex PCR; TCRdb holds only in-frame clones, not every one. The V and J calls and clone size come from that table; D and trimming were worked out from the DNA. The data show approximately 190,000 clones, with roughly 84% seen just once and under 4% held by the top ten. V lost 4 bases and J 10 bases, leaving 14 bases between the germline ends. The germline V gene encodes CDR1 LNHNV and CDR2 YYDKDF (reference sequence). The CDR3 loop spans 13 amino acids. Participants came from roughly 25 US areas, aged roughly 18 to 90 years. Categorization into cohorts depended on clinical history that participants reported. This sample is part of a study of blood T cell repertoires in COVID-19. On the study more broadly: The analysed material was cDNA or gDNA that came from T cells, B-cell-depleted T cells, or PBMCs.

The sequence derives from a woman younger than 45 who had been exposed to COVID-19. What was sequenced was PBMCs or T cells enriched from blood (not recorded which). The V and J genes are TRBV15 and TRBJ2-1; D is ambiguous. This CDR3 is CATSTQKWREQFF. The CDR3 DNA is TGTGCCACCAGCACGCAAAAGTGGAGAGAGCAGTTCTTC.